Presented here are 15 T cell receptor beta chains from one specimen sequenced in a study of shared clonotypes between healthy human individuals. Produced via immunoSEQ multiplex PCR; TCRdb's table is partial and in-frame only. The table has roughly 2.4 million clones, roughly 95% seen once. Sequencing used naive CD4+ T cells sorted from blood. As to subset: CD45RA+ positively selected. The receptors originated from a man between 18 and 29 years old in good health.

The V call is TRBV7-2, the J call TRBJ1-3; the D gene is possibly TRBD1 (6 bases). This CDR3 is 14 amino acids long. V gave up 0 bases and J gave up 3 bases, with 6 bases separating them. Germline V gives CDR1 SGHTA, CDR2 FQGNSA. CDR3 nucleotides: TGTGCCAGCAGCTTAGCGACAGGTGGAAACACCATATATTTT. Amino acids: CASSLATGGNTIYF. Filled out from reference TRBV7-2 and TRBJ1-3, the complete variable domain reads GAGVSQSPSNKVTEKGKDVELRCDPISGHTALYWYRQSLGQGLEFLIYFQGNSAPDKSGLPSDRFSAERTGGSVSTLTIQRTQQEDSAVYLCASSLATGGNTIYFGEGSWLTVV.

This clone occurred once. The chain couples TRBV5-1 to TRBJ2-5; the match to TRBD2 covers 7 bases. Unmatched junction bases numbered 6, after V lost 0 bases and J lost 7 bases. The CDR3 extends over 14 amino acids. The germline V gene encodes CDR1 SGHRS and CDR2 YFSETQ. The CDR3 sequence is CASSLGEWEGTQYF. The DNA of the CDR3 is TGCGCCAGCAGCTTGGGAGAATGGGAGGGGACCCAGTACTTC.

V usage is TRBV10-1 and J usage is TRBJ1-6; D is uncertain. The germline V gene has CDR1 WNHNN and CDR2 SYGVQD (reference sequence). CDR3 size: 14 residues. Trimming cost V 6 bases and J 5 bases, with 11 bases left between them. The CDR3 is CASREAGDNSPLHF. In DNA form, the CDR3 reads TGCGCCAGCAGAGAAGCTGGGGATAATTCACCCCTCCACTTT.

The CDR3 protein is CASSLLWGAGYEQYF. The CDR3 DNA sequence: TGTGCCAGCAGTTTATTGTGGGGCGCGGGATACGAGCAGTACTTC. This rearrangement joins TRBV28 to TRBJ2-7, with D possibly matching TRBD2 (6 bases). Deletions cut 1 base from V and 4 bases from J, with 14 bases between. The germline V gene has CDR1 MDHEN and CDR2 SYDVKM. The CDR3 covers 15 residues. The entire variable domain, with the rest obtained from reference TRBV28 and TRBJ2-7, is as follows: DVKVTQSSRYLVKRTGEKVFLECVQDMDHENMFWYRQDPGLGLRLIYFSYDVKMKEKGDIPEGYSVSREKKERFSLILESASTNQTSMYLCASSLLWGAGYEQYFGPGTRLTVT.

The chain has TRBV6-1 and TRBJ2-2; the D is unclear. The germline V and J ends were trimmed by 1 base and 4 bases, with 7 bases remaining between them. The germline gives CDR1 MNHNS, CDR2 SASEGT. The CDR3 runs 14 residues. The DNA of the CDR3 is TGTGCCAGCAGTGAAGTGAGTCGCACCGGGGAGCTGTTTTTT. Amino acid sequence: CASSEVSRTGELFF.

This clone was observed a single time. The CDR3 nucleotides read TGTGCCAGCTCTCGGACAGGGGATAGGTACGAGCAGTACTTC. The encoded protein is CASSRTGDRYEQYF. The chain uses TRBV6-5 and TRBJ2-7, with TRBD1 identical over 9 bases. Looked up from germline, CDR1 is MNHEY and CDR2 is SVGAGI. CDR3 length: 14 amino acids. V shed 8 bases and J 4 bases; nucleotides not matched to a gene: 9.

V and J are TRBV4-3 and TRBJ2-3, with a possible D match to TRBD2 (7 bases). CDR3 length equals 16 residues. Trimming left V 2 bases short and J 1 base short, with 13 bases between. Germline CDR1 is LGHNA and CDR2 is YSLEER. The CDR3 nucleotides read TGCGCCAGCAGCCAACAAAAGGGGGGGGGCACAGATACGCAGTATTTT. It specifies CASSQQKGGGTDTQYF.

The CDR3 loop is CASSLRWQPYEQYF. The DNA of the CDR3 is TGTGCCAGCAGTTTGAGGTGGCAGCCCTACGAGCAGTACTTC. V gene TRBV28 combines with J gene TRBJ2-7; D is ambiguous. The CDR3 is 14 amino acids. Germline V CDR1 and CDR2: MDHEN, SYDVKM. V lost 3 bases and J 2 bases, leaving 11 bases between the germline ends.

This rearrangement joins TRBV4-3 to TRBJ2-3; the D is unclear. CDR3 length: 15 amino acids. The V gene's germline CDR1 is LGHNA and CDR2 YSLEER. V gave up 2 bases and J gave up 2 bases, with 11 bases separating them. The CDR3 bases are TGCGCCAGCAGCCAAAATCTTCGGGTCACAGATACGCAGTATTTT. It specifies CASSQNLRVTDTQYF.

The chain joins TRBV27 to TRBJ1-6, with D tentatively TRBD1 (5 bases). The CDR3 is 17 amino acids. Germline-derived CDR1 and CDR2 are MNHEY and SMNVEV (reference sequence). Trimming left V 3 bases short and J 0 bases short, with 12 bases between. CDR3 coding DNA: TGTGCCAGCAGTTTGGGACTCTCCAGCTCCTATAATTCACCCCTCCACTTT. Translated: CASSLGLSSSYNSPLHF.

The chain couples TRBV14 to TRBJ1-4, with TRBD1 matching 9 bases. This CDR3 spans 18 amino acids. Germline CDR1 SGHDN, CDR2 FVKESK. J gave up 4 bases and V 3 bases, and 12 bases lay outside the gene matches. In nucleotides, the CDR3 is TGTGCCAGCAGCCAGAGTCCCGGGACAGGGAGGAGTAATGAAAAACTGTTTTTT. Protein: CASSQSPGTGRSNEKLFF.

The chain has TRBV5-1 and TRBJ1-3, with TRBD1 matching over 7 bases. This CDR3 is built from 16 residues. V lost 4 bases and J lost 0; bases outside the gene matches: 7. In germline, CDR1 is SGHRS, CDR2 YFSETQ. The CDR3, as DNA: TGCGCCAGCAGCATGACAGGGACCATCTCTGGAAACACCATATATTTT. Protein sequence: CASSMTGTISGNTIYF.

J is TRBJ1-2 and V is TRBV30; TRBD1 is a possible D gene (6 bases). Trimming took off 3 bases at V and 4 bases at J, with 9 bases between the two ends. The CDR3 is 12 residues long. The germline CDR1 and CDR2 sequences are GTSNPN and SVGIG (reference sequence). This chain's CDR3 is CAWRDRIYGYTF. The CDR3 DNA is TGTGCCTGGAGAGACAGGATCTATGGCTACACCTTC.

The gene calls are TRBV18 and TRBJ1-2; D remains ambiguous. This CDR3 has 20 amino acids. Per germline, CDR1 KGHSH and CDR2 LQKENI. Trimming pared 3 bases from V and 8 bases from J, leaving 34 bases between. The CDR3 nucleotides read TGTGCCAGCTCACCTTATCCACAAACAAACCCCTATGCGCCTCCTATAGGCTACACCTTC. It encodes CASSPYPQTNPYAPPIGYTF. The complete variable domain, with remaining parts taken from reference TRBV18 and TRBJ1-2, reads NAGVMQNPRHLVRRRGQEARLRCSPMKGHSHVYWYRQLPEEGLKFMVYLQKENIIDESGMPKERFSAEFPKEGPSILRIQQVVRGDSAAYFCASSPYPQTNPYAPPIGYTFGSGTRLTVV.

This clone was observed once. The CDR3 nucleotides are TGTGCCAGCGAAAGGCGGGAGACCCAGTACTTC. Translated: CASERRETQYF. The V call is TRBV2, the J call TRBJ2-5; D is uncertain. The CDR3 runs to 11 residues. Trimming shortened V by 8 bases and J by 5 bases, and 9 bases separated the two germline ends. The V gene's germline CDR1 is SNHLY and CDR2 FYNNEI.